This T cell receptor (beta chain) was observed in a study of CXCR3-negative and CXCR3-positive naive CD8 T cells. Study as a whole: The libraries together contributed 120 million to 150 million TRB reads, each supplying about 1.5 +/- 0.3 million. Whole-study results and caveats: CXCR3-positive naive cells had TRB CDR3s that were more hydrophobic than CXCR3-negative naive cells had. Much lower diversity was found in memory CD8+ cells, while both naive subsets had comparably high diversity.

Libraries of TRB cDNA were made by 5' RACE and carried UMIs. TCRdb re-analyzed the 5' RACE reads; it lists each CDR3 protein once, without DNA. This sample's table reports roughly 59,000 distinct CDR3 sequences. Concerning this clonotype itself: The antigen is not known.

Per the germline V gene, CDR1 is MDHEN and CDR2 is SYDVKM. The CDR3 has 15 residues. V is TRBV28 and J is TRBJ1-1; TCRdb picks TRBD1, but there is no DNA to check that call. The source of this sequence is a human donor in good health. Some clones in this sample may be carry-over from other donors' samples. The sequencing input was naive CXCR3+ CD8+ T cells from blood. The subset was: CD45RO-CCR7+CD27+CD95- naive CD8+ T cells expressing CXCR3 (TNR3+). CDR3 amino acids: CASSQQQVLNTEAFF. The entire variable domain, with the rest obtained from reference TRBV28 and TRBJ1-1, is as follows: DVKVTQSSRYLVKRTGEKVFLECVQDMDHENMFWYRQDPGLGLRLIYFSYDVKMKEKGDIPEGYSVSREKKERFSLILESASTNQTSMYLCASSQQQVLNTEAFFGQGTRLTVV.